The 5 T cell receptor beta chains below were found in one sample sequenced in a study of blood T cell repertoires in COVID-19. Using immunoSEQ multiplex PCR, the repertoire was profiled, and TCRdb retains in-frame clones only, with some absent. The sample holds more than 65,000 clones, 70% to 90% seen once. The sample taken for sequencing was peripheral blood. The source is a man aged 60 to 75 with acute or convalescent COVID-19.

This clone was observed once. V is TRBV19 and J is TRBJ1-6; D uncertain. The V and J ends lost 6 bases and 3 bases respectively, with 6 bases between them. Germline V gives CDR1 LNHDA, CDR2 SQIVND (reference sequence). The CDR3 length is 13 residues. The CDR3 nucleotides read TGTGCCAGTAGGGTCGGCTATAATTCACCCCTCCACTTT. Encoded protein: CASRVGYNSPLHF. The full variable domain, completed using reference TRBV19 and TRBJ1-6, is DGGITQSPKYLFRKEGQNVTLSCEQNLNHDAMYWYRQDPGQGLRLIYYSQIVNDFQKGDIAEGYSVSREKKESFPLTVTSAQKNPTAFYLCASRVGYNSPLHFGNGTRLTVT.

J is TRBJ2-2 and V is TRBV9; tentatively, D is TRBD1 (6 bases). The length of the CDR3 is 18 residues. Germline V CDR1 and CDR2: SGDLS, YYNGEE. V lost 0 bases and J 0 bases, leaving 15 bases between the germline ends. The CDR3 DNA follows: TGTGCCAGCAGCGTAGGGCTCCTGGACAGAACGAACACCGGGGAGCTGTTTTTT. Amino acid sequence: CASSVGLLDRTNTGELFF.

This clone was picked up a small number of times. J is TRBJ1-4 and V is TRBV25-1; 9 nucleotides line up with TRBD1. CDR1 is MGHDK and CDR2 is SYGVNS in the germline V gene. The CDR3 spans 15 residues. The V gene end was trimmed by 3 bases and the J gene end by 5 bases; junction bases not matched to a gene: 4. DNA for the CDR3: TGTGCCAGCAGTGACCCGGGACAGGGCAATGAAAAACTGTTTTTT. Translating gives CASSDPGQGNEKLFF.

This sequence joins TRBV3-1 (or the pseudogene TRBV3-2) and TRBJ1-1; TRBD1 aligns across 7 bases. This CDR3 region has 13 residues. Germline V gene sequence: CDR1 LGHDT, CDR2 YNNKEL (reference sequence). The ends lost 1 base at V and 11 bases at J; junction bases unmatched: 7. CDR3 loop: CASSQGRGGRAFF. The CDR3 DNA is TGTGCCAGCAGCCAAGGACGAGGGGGCCGGGCTTTCTTT.

The CDR3 DNA is TGTGCCAGCAGTCCCCTATTTGCAGGGGGCACCGGGGAGCTGTTTTTT. This gives the protein CASSPLFAGGTGELFF. This chain uses TRBV27 with TRBJ2-2, with 7 bases identical to TRBD1. Germline V gives CDR1 MNHEY, CDR2 SMNVEV (reference sequence). The CDR3 runs to 16 residues. V shed 5 bases and J 4 bases; nucleotides not matched to a gene: 10.